Below, 19 T cell receptor beta chains from the same sample are listed, as sequenced in a study of neurological immune-mediated disorders. TCRdb fed the 5' RACE reads into MiXCR, producing one record per CDR3 protein. The sample records 90,000 to 150,000 distinct CDR3 sequences, about 3.4% being singletons. Sequencing used PBMCs. These receptors were taken from a young woman with multiple sclerosis.

In this sample, this clonotype turned up many times. The chain is built from TRBV7-2 and TRBJ2-7, with D perhaps TRBD1 (5 bases). This CDR3 contains 16 residues. Deletions cut 0 bases from V and 2 bases from J, with 14 bases between. Germline V gives CDR1 SGHTA, CDR2 FQGNSA. CDR3 region: CASSLAHQGPPYEQYF. Written as DNA, the CDR3 is TGTGCCAGCAGCTTAGCTCACCAGGGTCCTCCCTACGAGCAGTACTTC.

This clonotype was seen at least ten times. This sequence joins TRBV5-6 and TRBJ2-5, with D possibly called TRBD1 or TRBD2 (5 bases each). The CDR3 has 12 residues. Germline V gene lookup returns CDR1 SGHDT and CDR2 YYEEEE. The V end was cut by 3 bases, the J end by 10 bases, with 13 bases between. CDR3 sequence: CASSSRDLFQYF. CDR3 bases: TGTGCCAGCAGCTCCCGGGACCTCTTCCAGTACTTC.

In this sample, this clonotype turned up many times. The rearrangement links TRBV7-9 to TRBJ1-1; unclear D gene. The germline V gene has CDR1 SEHNR and CDR2 FQNEAQ (reference sequence). V lost 6 bases and J 0 bases, leaving 11 bases between the germline ends. The CDR3 extends over 14 amino acids. Written as DNA, the CDR3 is TGTGCCAGCAGTCAGGTCCTCATGAACACTGAAGCTTTCTTT. This encodes CASSQVLMNTEAFF.

The V gene is TRBV7-2, the J gene TRBJ2-7; D is perhaps TRBD2 (6 bases). V shed 5 bases and J shed 5 bases, with 16 bases lying between them. This CDR3 spans 14 amino acids. Germline V gives CDR1 SGHTA, CDR2 FQGNSA. The CDR3 nucleotides read TGTGCCAGCAGCCCAAACTTAGCGGAACACGAGCAGTACTTC. Translation gives CASSPNLAEHEQYF.

This clonotype was seen ten or more times. This sequence joins TRBV6-1 and TRBJ1-1; D is perhaps TRBD1 (5 bases). The CDR3 is made up of 14 amino acids. With 2 bases removed from V and 11 bases from J, the gap between germline ends came to 18 bases. The germline gives CDR1 MNHNS, CDR2 SASEGT. The CDR3, as DNA: TGTGCCAGCAGTGAATCGCAAGGGGTTGTTTCGGCTTTCTTT. Encoded protein: CASSESQGVVSAFF.

This clonotype was observed many times. The CDR3 sequence is CASSTGTFYNEQFF. In DNA, the CDR3 is TGTGCCAGCAGTACCGGGACATTTTACAATGAGCAGTTCTTC. This rearrangement joins TRBV12-3 or TRBV12-4 to TRBJ2-1; a weak D match, TRBD1 (6 bases). The CDR3 is made up of 14 amino acids. Deletions cut 5 bases from V and 4 bases from J, with 12 bases between.

This clonotype has a count of ten or more. The chain couples TRBV20-1 to TRBJ2-7; 7 nucleotides align to TRBD1. The CDR3 length is 16 residues. The ends lost 2 bases at V and 2 bases at J; junction bases unmatched: 12. Germline CDR1 is DFQATT and CDR2 is SNEGSKA (reference sequence). CDR3: CSARPSTGIGAYEQYF. The DNA of the CDR3 is TGCAGTGCTAGACCATCGACAGGGATTGGCGCCTACGAGCAGTACTTC.

This clonotype was seen repeatedly, ten times or more. The chain employs TRBV20-1 and TRBJ2-2, with 7 nucleotides matching TRBD2. Germline V CDR1 and CDR2: DFQATT, SNEGSKA (reference sequence). V was pared by 6 bases and J by 5 bases, with 12 bases of the junction left unmatched. The CDR3 extends over 15 amino acids. DNA of the CDR3: TGCAGTGCGGAACCCGGAACAGCGGGGACCGGGGAGCTGTTTTTT. Translation: CSAEPGTAGTGELFF.

This clonotype was seen repeatedly, ten times or more. The chain couples TRBV5-1 to TRBJ1-5; D uncertain. Germline CDR1 is SGHRS and CDR2 is YFSETQ. CDR3 length equals 14 residues. The ends were cut back, 5 bases at V and 8 bases at J, with 17 bases in the middle. CDR3 sequence reads: CASRPEASLEPQHF. DNA for the CDR3: TGCGCCAGCAGACCGGAAGCCTCTTTGGAGCCCCAGCATTTT.

The chain is built from TRBV30 and TRBJ1-6; 10 bases are a match to TRBD1. CDR1 is GTSNPN and CDR2 is SVGIG in the germline V gene (reference sequence). V lost 2 bases, J lost 13 bases, and 5 bases stayed unmatched. The CDR3 runs 13 residues. The CDR3 DNA sequence: TGTGCCTGGAGTAGTGACAGGGGGCCTCCCCTCCACTTT. This codes for CAWSSDRGPPLHF.

This clonotype has ten or more counts. This chain connects TRBV5-1 to TRBJ2-2; D unresolved. This CDR3 region has 15 residues. Germline V gene sequence: CDR1 SGHRS, CDR2 YFSETQ. V dropped 4 bases and J dropped 5 bases, with 15 bases sitting between them. This CDR3 is CASSLDPRGTGELFF. CDR3 nucleotides: TGCGCCAGCAGCCTCGATCCCCGAGGAACCGGGGAGCTGTTTTTT.

This clonotype was recorded at least ten times. The rearrangement uses TRBV15 and TRBJ2-2, with 7 nucleotides matching TRBD1. Germline V gene data show CDR1 as LNHNV and CDR2 as YYDKDF (reference sequence). J gave up 1 base and V 1 base, and 12 bases lay outside the gene matches. The CDR3 sequence is 19 residues long. Here the CDR3 reads CATSRAKLRQGRNTGELFF. The DNA for the CDR3 is TGTGCCACCAGCAGAGCAAAACTCAGACAGGGCCGGAACACCGGGGAGCTGTTTTTT.

The table lists this clonotype with many counts. This chain uses TRBV5-1 with TRBJ1-6; D is perhaps TRBD1 (5 bases). Germline CDR1 is SGHRS and CDR2 is YFSETQ. Trimming took off 1 base at V and 5 bases at J, with 22 bases between the two ends. CDR3 length: 19 amino acids. The CDR3 DNA reads as TGCGCCAGCAGCTTGAGGGTCAGGGTGGGAAGCTTCGATAATTCACCCCTCCACTTT. Encoded protein: CASSLRVRVGSFDNSPLHF.

V is TRBV6-2 or TRBV6-3 and J is TRBJ2-2; 8 bases match TRBD2. Losses at the gene ends were 4 bases for V and 3 bases for J; bases not matched to a gene: 1. The germline V gene encodes CDR1 MNHEY and CDR2 SVGEGT. The CDR3 is 14 residues long. CDR3 protein: CASSSGGHTGELFF. The DNA for the CDR3 is TGTGCCAGCAGTTCGGGGGGGCACACCGGGGAGCTGTTTTTT.

This clonotype was recorded at least ten times. The chain combines TRBV10-3 with TRBJ2-7; TRBD2 matches at 8 bases. V gave up 6 bases and J gave up 6 bases; unmatched junction bases: 10. Per germline, CDR1 ENHRY and CDR2 SYGVKD. The CDR3 contains 14 residues. Here the CDR3 reads CAISPGTSGSEQYF. DNA for the CDR3: TGTGCCATCAGCCCCGGGACTAGTGGATCCGAGCAGTACTTC.

The sample holds many counts of this clonotype. This chain links TRBV5-1 with TRBJ2-2; the D is unclear. Germline-derived CDR1 and CDR2 are SGHRS and YFSETQ. This CDR3 contains 14 residues. V lost 2 bases and J lost 3, with 8 bases in between. As DNA, the CDR3 is TGCGCCAGCAGCTTCGAAGGATACACCGGGGAGCTGTTTTTT. Translating it yields CASSFEGYTGELFF.

This clonotype was counted at least ten times. The V and J genes are TRBV10-3 and TRBJ2-1, with D maybe TRBD1 (5 bases). The CDR3 totals 18 residues. Deletions cut 3 bases from V and 3 bases from J, with 21 bases between. Germline CDR1 and CDR2: ENHRY and SYGVKD. CDR3 residues: CAISESDSHPQLYNEQFF. Written as DNA, the CDR3 is TGTGCCATCAGTGAAAGCGACAGCCATCCGCAGCTCTACAATGAGCAGTTCTTC.

This clonotype showed up many times. The J gene is TRBJ2-7, the V gene TRBV6-2 or TRBV6-3; either TRBD1 or TRBD2 may supply D (5 bases each). This CDR3 contains 13 residues. V lost 6 bases, J lost 9 bases, and 18 bases lay in between. The V gene's germline CDR1 is MNHEY and CDR2 SVGEGT. The CDR3 loop is CASSPGTAFGQYF. DNA for the CDR3: TGTGCCAGCAGCCCCGGGACCGCTTTCGGGCAGTACTTC.

This clonotype was counted at least ten times. CDR3 DNA sequence: TGTGCCAGCAGCTTGGGACTGGAGTATGGCTACACCTTC. This translates into CASSLGLEYGYTF. The chain uses TRBV5-6 and TRBJ1-2; D is unresolved. The CDR3 runs 13 residues. V was cut by 0 bases and J by 5 bases, with 8 bases left in between. The germline CDR1 and CDR2 sequences are SGHDT and YYEEEE.